This paragraph reports one T cell receptor (beta chain). The data derive from a study of T cells in Graves' hyperthyroidism and ophthalmopathy. Amplified regions were TCR beta CDR3 sequences from RNA transcripts. RT-PCR in the first round (using the HTBI primer set) targeted the TCR CDR3. From the multiplex PCR reads, TCRdb called clonotypes with MiXCR, one entry per CDR3 protein. The data show roughly 510,000 distinct CDR3 sequences, 46% seen once. Germline V CDR1 and CDR2: MNHEY, SMNVEV (reference sequence). V was clipped by 8 bases and J by 4 bases; unmatched bases: 9. The CDR3 covers 14 residues. The source of this sequence is an adult woman with Graves' disease, either hyperthyroidism or ophthalmopathy (not recorded which). This chain joins TRBV27 and TRBJ1-2; 8 bases agree with TRBD1. The sample comprised peripheral blood or thyroid tissue (not recorded which). The CDR3 nucleotides read TGTGCCAGCGGGGATGGACAGGGCCGCTATGGCTACACCTTC. This gives the protein CASGDGQGRYGYTF.